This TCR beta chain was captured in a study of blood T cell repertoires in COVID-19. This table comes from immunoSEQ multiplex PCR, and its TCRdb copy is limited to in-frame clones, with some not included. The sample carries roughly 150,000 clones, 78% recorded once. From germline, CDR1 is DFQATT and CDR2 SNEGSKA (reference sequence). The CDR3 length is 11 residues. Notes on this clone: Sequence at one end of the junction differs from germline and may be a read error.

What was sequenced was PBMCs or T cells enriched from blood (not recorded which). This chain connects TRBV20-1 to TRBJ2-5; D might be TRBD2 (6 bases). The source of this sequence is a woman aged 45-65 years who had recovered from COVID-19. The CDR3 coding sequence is TGCAGGGCTAAGGAGGGGGAGACCCAGTACTTC. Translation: CRAKEGETQYF.